This is a list of T cell receptor beta chains from one sample in a study of blood T cell repertoires in COVID-19. The repertoire was sequenced with immunoSEQ multiplex PCR; TCRdb's copy has only in-frame clones and lacks some. The sample consists of some 21,000 clones, about 78% of them appearing once. The sample was peripheral blood. The source of these receptors is a man between 60 and 75 years old with active COVID-19. Both conserved end residues are part of each CDR3. D genes are given only for firm matches. Expanded clones are given a class, and other clones once, few, many or no size at all.

NA	TRBD2	TRBV2	TRBJ2-1	CASRTSGHNEQFF	TGTGCCAGCAGGACTAGCGGCCACAATGAGCAGTTCTTC
NA	NA	TRBV6-2/TRBV6-3	TRBJ2-5	CASSYSGPVEETQYF	TGTGCCAGCAGTTACTCGGGCCCGGTCGAAGAGACCCAGTACTTC
NA	NA	TRBV5-4	TRBJ1-1	CASSPGGRTEAFF	TGTGCCAGCAGCCCGGGGGGGCGCACTGAAGCTTTCTTT
NA	NA	TRBV20-1	TRBJ2-3	CSASRFPGGSDTQYF	TGCAGTGCTAGTAGGTTTCCCGGGGGATCAGATACGCAGTATTTT
once	NA	TRBV6-1	TRBJ2-7	CASSEERGSIYEQYF	TGTGCCAGCAGTGAAGAGCGAGGGAGTATCTACGAGCAGTACTTC
NA	NA	TRBV6-2/TRBV6-3	TRBJ1-2	CASSLTQTPYGYTF	TGTGCCAGCAGTCTCACACAGACCCCTTACGGCTACACCTTC
NA	TRBD1	TRBV3-1/TRBV3-2	TRBJ1-2	CASSPRQGQGYTF	TGTGCCAGCAGCCCCCGACAGGGACAGGGCTACACCTTC
NA	TRBD1	TRBV10-3	TRBJ1-2	CAISATGTGVYGYTF	TGTGCCATCAGTGCGACCGGGACAGGGGTCTATGGCTACACCTTC
once	NA	TRBV5-1	TRBJ2-5	CASSFWGRTQETQYF	TGCGCCAGCAGCTTCTGGGGGAGGACCCAAGAGACCCAGTACTTC
NA	NA	TRBV20-1	TRBJ2-5	CSALREETQYF	TGCAGTGCCCTCCGAGAAGAGACCCAGTACTTC
NA	TRBD1	TRBV30	TRBJ2-6	CAWIRDRSRSGANVLTF	TGTGCCTGGATTCGGGACAGATCTCGCTCTGGGGCCAACGTCCTGACTTTC
NA	TRBD2	TRBV6-1	TRBJ2-1	CASSEHVGGEQFF	TGTGCCAGCAGTGAACATGTGGGAGGGGAGCAGTTCTTC
NA	TRBD2	TRBV11-2	TRBJ2-1	CASSFFGTSNNEQFF	TGTGCCAGCAGCTTCTTCGGGACTAGCAATAATGAGCAGTTCTTC
NA	TRBD1	TRBV6-6	TRBJ1-6	CASSPGQGSSYNSPLHF	TGTGCCAGCAGTCCCGGACAGGGGAGCTCCTATAATTCACCCCTCCACTTT
NA	TRBD2	TRBV2	TRBJ2-2	CASVLAGNTGELFF	TGTGCCAGTGTACTAGCGGGGAACACCGGGGAGCTGTTTTTT
few	TRBD2	TRBV4-2	TRBJ2-7	CASSQEGPGLAIGEQYF	TGTGCCAGCAGCCAAGAAGGGCCGGGACTAGCGATAGGCGAGCAGTACTTC
NA	TRBD2	TRBV5-1	TRBJ2-1	CASSSSFASGRNYNEQFF	TGCGCCAGCAGCTCCTCTTTCGCTAGCGGGAGAAATTACAATGAGCAGTTCTTC
NA	NA	TRBV27	TRBJ1-6	CASSLSLNSPLHF	TGTGCCAGCAGTTTGTCCCTAAATTCACCCCTCCACTTT
once	TRBD1	TRBV19	TRBJ2-3	CASSIDRGNTQYF	TGTGCCAGTAGTATAGACAGGGGGAATACGCAGTATTTT
NA	TRBD1	TRBV12-3/TRBV12-4	TRBJ1-2	CASSPGLTGGGTF	TGTGCCAGCAGTCCCGGCCTTACAGGGGGGGGAACCTTC
NA	NA	TRBV19	TRBJ2-6	CASSILPSGANVLTF	TGTGCCAGTAGTATTCTTCCCTCTGGGGCCAACGTCCTGACTTTC
NA	NA	TRBV11-2	TRBJ1-2	CASSLRTADSYTF	TGTGCCAGCAGCTTACGGACAGCCGACAGCTACACCTTC
NA	NA	TRBV28	TRBJ2-5	CASRPGLSQETQYF	TGTGCCAGCAGACCAGGACTGTCCCAAGAGACCCAGTACTTC
NA	TRBD1	TRBV6-5	TRBJ2-7	CASSFRDRGSYEQYF	TGTGCCAGCAGTTTCCGGGACAGGGGATCCTACGAGCAGTACTTC
NA	NA	TRBV19	TRBJ1-5	CASSIAGARVTQPQHF	TGTGCCAGTAGTATCGCAGGGGCGAGGGTTACTCAGCCCCAGCATTTT
NA	TRBD2	TRBV28	TRBJ2-3	CASGNSGNSDTQYF	TGTGCCAGCGGGAATAGCGGGAACTCAGATACGCAGTATTTT
once	TRBD1	TRBV5-6	TRBJ1-2	CASSLGQGNYGYTF	TGTGCCAGCAGCTTGGGACAGGGTAACTATGGCTACACCTTC
NA	TRBD1	TRBV19	TRBJ2-7	CASSPYDRAYEQYF	TGTGCCAGTAGCCCCTACGACAGGGCCTACGAGCAGTACTTC
NA	NA	TRBV18	TRBJ2-3	CASSAREDTQYF	TGTGCCAGCTCAGCACGCGAGGATACGCAGTATTTT